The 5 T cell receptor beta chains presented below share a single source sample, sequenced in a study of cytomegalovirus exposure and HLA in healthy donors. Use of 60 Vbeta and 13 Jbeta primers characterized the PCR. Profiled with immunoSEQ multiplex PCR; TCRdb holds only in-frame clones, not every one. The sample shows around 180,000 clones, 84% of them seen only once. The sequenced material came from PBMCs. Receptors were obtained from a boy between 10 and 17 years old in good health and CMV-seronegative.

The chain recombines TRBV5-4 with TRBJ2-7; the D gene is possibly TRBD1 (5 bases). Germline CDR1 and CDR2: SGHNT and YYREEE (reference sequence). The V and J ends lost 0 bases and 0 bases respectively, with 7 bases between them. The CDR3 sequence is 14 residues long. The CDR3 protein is CASSLVGDSYEQYF. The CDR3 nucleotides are TGTGCCAGCAGCTTGGTAGGGGACTCCTACGAGCAGTACTTC.

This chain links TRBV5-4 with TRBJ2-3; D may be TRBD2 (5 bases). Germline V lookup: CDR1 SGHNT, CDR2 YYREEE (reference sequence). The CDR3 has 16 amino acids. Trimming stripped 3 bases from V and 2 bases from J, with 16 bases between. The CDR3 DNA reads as TGTGCCAGCAGCTCCCGACTCGGAGGATTCACAGATACGCAGTATTTT. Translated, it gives CASSSRLGGFTDTQYF.

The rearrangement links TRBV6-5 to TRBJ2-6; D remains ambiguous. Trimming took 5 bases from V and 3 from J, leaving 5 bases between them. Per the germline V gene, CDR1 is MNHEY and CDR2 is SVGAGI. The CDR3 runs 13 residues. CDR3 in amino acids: CASSPVGANVLTF. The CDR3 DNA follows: TGTGCCAGCAGTCCGGTTGGGGCCAACGTCCTGACTTTC.

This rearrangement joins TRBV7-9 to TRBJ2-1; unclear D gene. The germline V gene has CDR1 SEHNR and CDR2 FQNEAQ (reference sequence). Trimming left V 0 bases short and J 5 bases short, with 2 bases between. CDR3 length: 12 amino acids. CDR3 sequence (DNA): TGTGCCAGCAGCTTAGCCGACAATGAGCAGTTCTTC. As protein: CASSLADNEQFF.

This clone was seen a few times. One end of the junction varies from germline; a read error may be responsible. The CDR3 is CASSLGGPETQYF. As DNA, the CDR3 is TGTGCTAGCAGCCTCGGGGGGCCAGAGACCCAGTACTTC. The rearrangement uses TRBV7-7 and TRBJ2-5, with a tentative D call TRBD2 (7 bases). The length of the CDR3 is 13 residues. Germline V gives CDR1 SSHAT, CDR2 FNYEAQ (reference sequence).